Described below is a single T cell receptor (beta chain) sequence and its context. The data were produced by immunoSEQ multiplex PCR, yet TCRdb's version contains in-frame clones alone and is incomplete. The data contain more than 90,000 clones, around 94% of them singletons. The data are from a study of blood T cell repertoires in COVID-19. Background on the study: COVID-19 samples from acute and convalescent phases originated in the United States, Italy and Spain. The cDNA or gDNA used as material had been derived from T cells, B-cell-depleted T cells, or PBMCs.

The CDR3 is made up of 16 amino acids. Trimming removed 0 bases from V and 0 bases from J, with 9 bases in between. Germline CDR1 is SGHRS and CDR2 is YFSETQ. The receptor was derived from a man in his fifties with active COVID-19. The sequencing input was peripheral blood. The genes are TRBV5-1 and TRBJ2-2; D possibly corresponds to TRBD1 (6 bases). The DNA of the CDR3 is TGCGCCAGCAGCTTGGGGGGGACAACGAACACCGGGGAGCTGTTTTTT. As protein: CASSLGGTTNTGELFF.